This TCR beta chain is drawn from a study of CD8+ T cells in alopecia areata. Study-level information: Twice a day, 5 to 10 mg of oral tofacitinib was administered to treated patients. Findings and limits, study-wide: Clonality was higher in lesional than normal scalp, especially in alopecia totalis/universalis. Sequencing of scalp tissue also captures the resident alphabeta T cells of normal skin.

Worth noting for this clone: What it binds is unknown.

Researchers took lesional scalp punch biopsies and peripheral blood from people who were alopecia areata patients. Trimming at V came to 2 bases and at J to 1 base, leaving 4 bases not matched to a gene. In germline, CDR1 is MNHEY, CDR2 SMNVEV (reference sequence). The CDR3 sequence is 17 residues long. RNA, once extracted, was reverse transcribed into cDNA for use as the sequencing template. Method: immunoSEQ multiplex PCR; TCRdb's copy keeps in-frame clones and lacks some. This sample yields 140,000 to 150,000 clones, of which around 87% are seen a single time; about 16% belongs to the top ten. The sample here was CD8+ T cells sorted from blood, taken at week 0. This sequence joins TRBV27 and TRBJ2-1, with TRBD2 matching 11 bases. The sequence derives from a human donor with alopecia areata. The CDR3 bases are TGTGCCAGCAGTTTAGGTACTAGCGGGAGTTCCTACAATGAGCAGTTCTTC. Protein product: CASSLGTSGSSYNEQFF.